This T cell receptor (beta chain) is drawn from a study of PD-L1 blockade in urothelial cancer. Study context: Blood-derived samples held a median approximately 140,000 T cells. Points from the study as a whole: Stronger expansion of tumor-associated clones in blood at 3 weeks distinguished durable-benefit patients.

Samples spanned pretreatment and treatment, with 1 to 8 time points per patient. Comment on this clone: Its target is unknown.

Sequencing used immunoSEQ multiplex PCR; TCRdb keeps in-frame clones, though not all of them. The sample includes fewer than 35,000 clones, 80% of them seen just once. J gave up 4 bases and V 3 bases, and 5 bases lay outside the gene matches. This CDR3 region has 16 residues. Germline assignment: CDR1 SGHNT and CDR2 YYREEE (reference sequence). The rearrangement uses TRBV5-4 and TRBJ2-1; 12 bases align to TRBD2. The clonotype comes from a man aged 45-65 years with urothelial cancer. The specimen comprised PBMCs, sampled around atezolizumab (anti-PD-L1) treatment. The CDR3: CASSWFTSGGYNEQFF. CDR3 sequence (DNA): TGTGCCAGCAGCTGGTTCACTAGCGGGGGGTACAATGAGCAGTTCTTC.